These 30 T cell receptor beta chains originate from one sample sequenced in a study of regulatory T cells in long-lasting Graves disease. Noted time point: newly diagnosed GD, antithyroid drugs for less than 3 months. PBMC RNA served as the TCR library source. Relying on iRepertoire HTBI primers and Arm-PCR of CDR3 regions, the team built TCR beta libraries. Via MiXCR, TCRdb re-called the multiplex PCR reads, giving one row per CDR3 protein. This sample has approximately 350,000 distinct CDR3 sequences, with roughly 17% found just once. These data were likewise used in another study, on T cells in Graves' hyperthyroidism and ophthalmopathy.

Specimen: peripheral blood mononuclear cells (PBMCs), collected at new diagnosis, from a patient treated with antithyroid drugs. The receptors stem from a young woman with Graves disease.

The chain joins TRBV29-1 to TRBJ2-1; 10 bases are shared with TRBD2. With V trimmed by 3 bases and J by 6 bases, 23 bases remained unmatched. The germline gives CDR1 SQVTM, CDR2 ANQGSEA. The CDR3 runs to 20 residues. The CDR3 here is CSVDSHQTSGPAGYLNEQFF. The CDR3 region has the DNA TGCAGCGTTGACTCCCACCAGACTAGCGGGCCCGCGGGCTATCTCAATGAGCAGTTCTTC.

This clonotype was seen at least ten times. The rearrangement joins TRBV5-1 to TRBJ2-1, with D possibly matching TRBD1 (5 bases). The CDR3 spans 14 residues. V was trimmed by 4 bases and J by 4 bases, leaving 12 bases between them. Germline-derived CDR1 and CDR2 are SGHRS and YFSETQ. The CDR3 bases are TGCGCCAGCAGCAGCTGGGGCATTTACAATGAGCAGTTCTTC. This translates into CASSSWGIYNEQFF.

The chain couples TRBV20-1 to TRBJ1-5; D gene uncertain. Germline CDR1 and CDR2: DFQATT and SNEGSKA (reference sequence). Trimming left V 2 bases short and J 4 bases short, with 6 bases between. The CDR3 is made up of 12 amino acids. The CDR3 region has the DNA TGCAGTGCTAGACAGGCTAATCAGCCCCAGCATTTT. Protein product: CSARQANQPQHF.

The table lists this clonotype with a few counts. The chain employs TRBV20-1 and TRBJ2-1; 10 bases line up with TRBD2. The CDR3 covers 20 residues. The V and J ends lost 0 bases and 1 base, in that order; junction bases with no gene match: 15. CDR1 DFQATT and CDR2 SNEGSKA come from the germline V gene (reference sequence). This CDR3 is CSARDRRLAGALSSYNEQFF. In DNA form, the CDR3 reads TGCAGTGCTAGAGATCGAAGGCTAGCGGGGGCCTTGAGTTCCTACAATGAGCAGTTCTTC.

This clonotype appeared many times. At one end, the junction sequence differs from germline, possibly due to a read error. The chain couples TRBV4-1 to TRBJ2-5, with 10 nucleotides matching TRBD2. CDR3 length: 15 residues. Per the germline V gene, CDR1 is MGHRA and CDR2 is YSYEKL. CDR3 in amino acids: CASSLETSGKETQYF. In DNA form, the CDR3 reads TGTGCCAGCAGCCTTGAAACTAGCGGGAAAGAGACCCAGTACTTC.

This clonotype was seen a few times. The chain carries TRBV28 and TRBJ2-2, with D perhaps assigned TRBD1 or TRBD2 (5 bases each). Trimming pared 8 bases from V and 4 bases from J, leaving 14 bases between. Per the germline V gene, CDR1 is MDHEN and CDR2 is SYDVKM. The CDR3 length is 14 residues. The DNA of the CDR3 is TGTGCCAGCTTGGCGGACGGGGCCACCGGGGAGCTGTTTTTT. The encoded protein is CASLADGATGELFF.

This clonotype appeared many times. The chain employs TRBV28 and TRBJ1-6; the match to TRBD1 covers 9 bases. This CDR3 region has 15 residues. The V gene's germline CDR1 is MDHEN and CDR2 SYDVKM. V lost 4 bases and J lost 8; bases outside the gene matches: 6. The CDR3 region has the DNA TGTGCCAGCAGTTCCCCGACAGGGGGGGATTCACCCCTCCACTTT. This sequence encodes CASSSPTGGDSPLHF.

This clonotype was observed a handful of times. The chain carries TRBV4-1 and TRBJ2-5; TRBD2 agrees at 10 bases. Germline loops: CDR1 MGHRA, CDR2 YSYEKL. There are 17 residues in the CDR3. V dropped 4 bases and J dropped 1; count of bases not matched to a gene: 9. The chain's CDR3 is CASSRLPGLASQETQYF. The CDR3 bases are TGCGCCAGCAGCCGACTACCGGGACTAGCGTCCCAAGAGACCCAGTACTTC.

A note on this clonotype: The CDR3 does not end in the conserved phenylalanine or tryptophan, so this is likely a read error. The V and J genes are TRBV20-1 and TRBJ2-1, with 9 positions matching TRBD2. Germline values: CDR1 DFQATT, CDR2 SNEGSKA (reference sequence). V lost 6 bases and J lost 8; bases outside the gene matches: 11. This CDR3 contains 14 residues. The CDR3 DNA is TGCAGTGCGCGACCCAGCGGGAGGAAGGATGAGCAGTTCCTC. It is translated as CSARPSGRKDEQFL.

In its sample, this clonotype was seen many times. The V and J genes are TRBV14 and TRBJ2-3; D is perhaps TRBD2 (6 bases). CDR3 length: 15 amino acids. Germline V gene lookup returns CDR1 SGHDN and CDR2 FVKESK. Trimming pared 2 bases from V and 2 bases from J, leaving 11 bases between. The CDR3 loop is CASSQQPGDTDTQYF. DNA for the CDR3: TGTGCCAGCAGCCAACAACCGGGAGACACAGATACGCAGTATTTT.

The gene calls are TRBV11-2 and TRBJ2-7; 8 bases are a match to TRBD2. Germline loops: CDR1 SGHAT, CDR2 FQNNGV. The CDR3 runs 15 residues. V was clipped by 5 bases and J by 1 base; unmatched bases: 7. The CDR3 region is CASSSRGGLSYEQYF. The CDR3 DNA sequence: TGTGCCAGCAGCAGCCGGGGGGGCCTTTCCTACGAGCAGTACTTC. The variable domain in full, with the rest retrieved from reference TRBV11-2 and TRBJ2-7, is EAGVAQSPRYKIIEKRQSVAFWCNPISGHATLYWYQQILGQGPKLLIQFQNNGVVDDSQLPKDRFSAERLKGVDSTLKIQPAKLEDSAVYLCASSSRGGLSYEQYFGPGTRLTVT.

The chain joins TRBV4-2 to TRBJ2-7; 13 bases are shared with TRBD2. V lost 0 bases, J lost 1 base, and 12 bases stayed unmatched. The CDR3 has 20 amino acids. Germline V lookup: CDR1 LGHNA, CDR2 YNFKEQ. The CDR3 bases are TGTGCCAGCAGCCAAGAAACCGGGACTAGCGGGATCGGGGGATCCTACGAGCAGTACTTC. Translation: CASSQETGTSGIGGSYEQYF.

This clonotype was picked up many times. The CDR3, as DNA: TGTGCCAGCAGCCAAGGGTCAGGGAACAATGAGCAGTTCTTC. It translates to CASSQGSGNNEQFF. This chain joins TRBV3-1 and TRBJ2-1, with D maybe TRBD1 (5 bases). V was trimmed by 1 base and J by 5 bases, leaving 9 bases between them. CDR1 is LGHDT, CDR2 YNNKEL, per germline (reference sequence). This CDR3 region has 14 residues.

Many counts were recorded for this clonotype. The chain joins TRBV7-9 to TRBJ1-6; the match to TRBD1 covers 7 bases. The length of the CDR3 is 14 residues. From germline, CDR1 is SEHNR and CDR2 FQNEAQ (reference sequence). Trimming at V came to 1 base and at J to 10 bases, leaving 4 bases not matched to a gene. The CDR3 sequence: CASSLVQGVSPLHF. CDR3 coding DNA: TGTGCCAGCAGCTTAGTTCAGGGGGTATCACCCCTCCACTTT.

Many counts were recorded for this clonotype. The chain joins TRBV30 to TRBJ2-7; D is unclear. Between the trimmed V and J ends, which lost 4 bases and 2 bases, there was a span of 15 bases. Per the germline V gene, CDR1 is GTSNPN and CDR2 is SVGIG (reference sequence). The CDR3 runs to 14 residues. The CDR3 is CAWTDASNAYEQYF. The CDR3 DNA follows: TGTGCCTGGACTGACGCAAGTAACGCCTACGAGCAGTACTTC.

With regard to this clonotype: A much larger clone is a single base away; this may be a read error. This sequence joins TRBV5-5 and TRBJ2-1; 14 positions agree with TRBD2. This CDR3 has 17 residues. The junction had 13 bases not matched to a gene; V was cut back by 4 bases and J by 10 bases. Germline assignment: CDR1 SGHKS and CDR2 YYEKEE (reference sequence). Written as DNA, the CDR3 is TGTGCCAGCAGCCTTACACGAGGGACTAGCGGGAGCGTCGAGCAGTTCTTC. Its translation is CASSLTRGTSGSVEQFF.

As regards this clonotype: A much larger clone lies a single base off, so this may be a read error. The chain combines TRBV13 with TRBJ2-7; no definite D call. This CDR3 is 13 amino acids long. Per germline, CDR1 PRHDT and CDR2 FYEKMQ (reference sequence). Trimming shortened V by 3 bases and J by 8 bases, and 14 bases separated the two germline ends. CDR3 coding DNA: TGTGCCAGCAGCTTCCTCGACCCCTCCAAGCAGTACTTC. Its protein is CASSFLDPSKQYF.

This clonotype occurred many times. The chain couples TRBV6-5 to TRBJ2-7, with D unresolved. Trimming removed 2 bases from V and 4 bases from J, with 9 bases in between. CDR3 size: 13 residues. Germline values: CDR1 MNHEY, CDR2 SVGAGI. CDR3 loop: CASSYHVGYEQYF. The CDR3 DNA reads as TGTGCCAGCAGTTACCACGTCGGATACGAGCAGTACTTC.

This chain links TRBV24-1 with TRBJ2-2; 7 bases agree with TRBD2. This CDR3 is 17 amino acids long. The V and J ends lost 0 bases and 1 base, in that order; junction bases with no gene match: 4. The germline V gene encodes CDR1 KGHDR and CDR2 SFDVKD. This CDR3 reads CATSDLTGGRNTGELFF. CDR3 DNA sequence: TGTGCCACCAGTGATTTGACGGGGGGAAGGAACACCGGGGAGCTGTTTTTT.

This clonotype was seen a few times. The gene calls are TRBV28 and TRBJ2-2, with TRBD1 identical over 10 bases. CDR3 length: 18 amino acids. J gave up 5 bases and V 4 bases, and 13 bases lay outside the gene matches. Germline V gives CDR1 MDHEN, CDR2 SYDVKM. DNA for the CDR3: TGTGCCAGCAGTTCCGGGACAGGGGATAGTTTCGAAACCGGGGAGCTGTTTTTT. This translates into CASSSGTGDSFETGELFF.

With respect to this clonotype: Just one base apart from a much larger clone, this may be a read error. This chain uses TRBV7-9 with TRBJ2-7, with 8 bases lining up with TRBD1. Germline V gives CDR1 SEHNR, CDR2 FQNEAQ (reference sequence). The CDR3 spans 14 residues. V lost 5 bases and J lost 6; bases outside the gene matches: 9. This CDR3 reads CASSGAGGLGEQYF. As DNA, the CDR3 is TGTGCCAGCAGCGGGGCAGGGGGCTTGGGCGAGCAGTACTTC.

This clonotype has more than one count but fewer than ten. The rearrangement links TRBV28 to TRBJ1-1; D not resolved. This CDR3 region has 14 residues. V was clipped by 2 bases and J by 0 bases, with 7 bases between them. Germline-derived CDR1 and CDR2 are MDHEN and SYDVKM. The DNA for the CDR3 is TGTGCCAGCAGTTTAACAAGAATGAACACTGAAGCTTTCTTT. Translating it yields CASSLTRMNTEAFF.

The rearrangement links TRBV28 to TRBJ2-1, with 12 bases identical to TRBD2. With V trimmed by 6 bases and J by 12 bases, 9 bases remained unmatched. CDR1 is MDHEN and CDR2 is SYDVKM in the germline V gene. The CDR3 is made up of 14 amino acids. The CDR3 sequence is CASRRLAGEAGQFF. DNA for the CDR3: TGTGCCAGCAGGCGACTAGCGGGGGAAGCCGGGCAGTTCTTC.

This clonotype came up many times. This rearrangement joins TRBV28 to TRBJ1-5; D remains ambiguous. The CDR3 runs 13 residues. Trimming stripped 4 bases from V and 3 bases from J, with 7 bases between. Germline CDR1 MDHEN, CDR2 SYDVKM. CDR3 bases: TGTGCCAGCAGTTGGCGGGACAATCAGCCCCAGCATTTT. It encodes CASSWRDNQPQHF.

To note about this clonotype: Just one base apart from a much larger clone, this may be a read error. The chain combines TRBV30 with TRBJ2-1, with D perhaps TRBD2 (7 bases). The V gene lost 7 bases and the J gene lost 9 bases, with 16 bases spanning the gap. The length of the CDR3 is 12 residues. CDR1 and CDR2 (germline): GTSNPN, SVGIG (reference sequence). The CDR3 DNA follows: TGTGCCTCAAGTCGGGGGGCGGGTGAGCAGTTCTTC. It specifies CASSRGAGEQFF.

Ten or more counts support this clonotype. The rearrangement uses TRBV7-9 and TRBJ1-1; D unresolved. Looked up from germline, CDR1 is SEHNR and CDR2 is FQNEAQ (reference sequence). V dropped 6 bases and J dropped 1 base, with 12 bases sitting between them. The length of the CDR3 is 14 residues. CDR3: CASRPVRENTEAFF. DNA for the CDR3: TGTGCCAGCAGGCCAGTGAGGGAGAACACTGAAGCTTTCTTT. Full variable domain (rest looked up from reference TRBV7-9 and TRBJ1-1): DTGVSQNPRHKITKRGQNVTFRCDPISEHNRLYWYRQTLGQGPEFLTYFQNEAQLEKSRLLSDRFSAERPKGSFSTLEIQRTEQGDSAMYLCASRPVRENTEAFFGQGTRLTVV.

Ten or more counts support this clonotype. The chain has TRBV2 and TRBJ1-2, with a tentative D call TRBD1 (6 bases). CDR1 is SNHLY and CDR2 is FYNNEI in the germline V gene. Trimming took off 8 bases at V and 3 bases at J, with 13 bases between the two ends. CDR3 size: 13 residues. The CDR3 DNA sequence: TGTGCCAGCGGGAACAGGGCCGACTATGGCTACACCTTC. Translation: CASGNRADYGYTF.

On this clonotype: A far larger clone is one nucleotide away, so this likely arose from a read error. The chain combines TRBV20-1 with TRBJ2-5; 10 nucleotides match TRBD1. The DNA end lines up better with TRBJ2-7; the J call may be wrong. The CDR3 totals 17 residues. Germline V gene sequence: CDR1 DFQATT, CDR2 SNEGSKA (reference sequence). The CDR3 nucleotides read TGCAGTGCTGGAGATTCGGGGACAGGGGAAATCCCTTACGAGCAGTACTTC. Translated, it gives CSAGDSGTGEIPYEQYF.

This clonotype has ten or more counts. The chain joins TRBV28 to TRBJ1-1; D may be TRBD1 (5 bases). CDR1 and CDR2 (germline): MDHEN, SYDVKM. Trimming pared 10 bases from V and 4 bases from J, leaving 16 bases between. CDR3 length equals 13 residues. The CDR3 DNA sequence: TGTGCCACACATTATGGGGGTTTCACTGAAGCTTTCTTT. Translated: CATHYGGFTEAFF.

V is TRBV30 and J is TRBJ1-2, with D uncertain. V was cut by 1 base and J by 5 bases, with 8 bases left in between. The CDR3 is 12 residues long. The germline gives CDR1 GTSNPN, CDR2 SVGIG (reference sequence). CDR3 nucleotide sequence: TGTGCCTGGAGTGGGTACCCTTATGGCTACACCTTC. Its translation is CAWSGYPYGYTF.